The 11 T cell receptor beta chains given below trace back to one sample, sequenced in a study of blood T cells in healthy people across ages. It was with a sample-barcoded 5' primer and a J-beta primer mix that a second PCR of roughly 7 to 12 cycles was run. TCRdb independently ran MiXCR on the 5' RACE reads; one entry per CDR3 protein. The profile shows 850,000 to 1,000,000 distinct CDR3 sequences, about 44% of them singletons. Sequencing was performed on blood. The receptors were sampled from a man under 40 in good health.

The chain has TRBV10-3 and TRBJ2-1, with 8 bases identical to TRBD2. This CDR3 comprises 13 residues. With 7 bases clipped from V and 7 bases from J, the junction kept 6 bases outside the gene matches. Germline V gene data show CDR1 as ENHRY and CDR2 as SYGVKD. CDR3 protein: CAITSGGENEQFF. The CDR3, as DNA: TGTGCCATCACCAGCGGGGGAGAGAATGAGCAGTTCTTC.

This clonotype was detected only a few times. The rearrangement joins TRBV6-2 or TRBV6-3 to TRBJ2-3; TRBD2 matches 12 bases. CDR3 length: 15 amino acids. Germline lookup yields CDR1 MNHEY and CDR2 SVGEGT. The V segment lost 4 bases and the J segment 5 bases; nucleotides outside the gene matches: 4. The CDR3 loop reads CASSSLAGGQDTQYF. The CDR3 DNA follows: TGTGCCAGCAGTTCCCTAGCGGGGGGGCAAGATACGCAGTATTTT.

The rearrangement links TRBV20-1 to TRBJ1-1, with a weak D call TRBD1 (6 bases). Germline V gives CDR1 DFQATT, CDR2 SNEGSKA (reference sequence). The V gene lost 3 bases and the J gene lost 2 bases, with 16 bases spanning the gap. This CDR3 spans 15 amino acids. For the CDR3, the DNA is TGCAGTGCTAGGTCCACAGGGATGGTAAACACTGAAGCTTTCTTT. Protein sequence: CSARSTGMVNTEAFF.

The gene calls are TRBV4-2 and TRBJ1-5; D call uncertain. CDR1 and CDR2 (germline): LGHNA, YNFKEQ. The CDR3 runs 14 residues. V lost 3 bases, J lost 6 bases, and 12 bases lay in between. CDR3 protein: CASSQIGAGQPQHF. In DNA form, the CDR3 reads TGTGCCAGCAGCCAGATAGGAGCAGGTCAGCCCCAGCATTTT.

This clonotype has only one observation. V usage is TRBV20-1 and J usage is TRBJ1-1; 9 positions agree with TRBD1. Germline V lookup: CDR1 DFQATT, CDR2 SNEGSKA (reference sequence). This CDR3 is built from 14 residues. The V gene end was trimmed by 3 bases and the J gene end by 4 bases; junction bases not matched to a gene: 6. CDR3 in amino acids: CSARTGGRATEAFF. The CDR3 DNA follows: TGCAGTGCTAGGACAGGGGGGAGGGCCACTGAAGCTTTCTTT.

The CDR3 nucleotides read TGTGCCAGCAGCTTCGTACTCAGGGACTATGGCTACACCTTC. Translating gives CASSFVLRDYGYTF. J is TRBJ1-2 and V is TRBV7-2; TRBD1 is a possible D gene (5 bases). Trimming removed 3 bases from V and 3 bases from J, with 11 bases in between. This CDR3 spans 14 amino acids. Germline V lookup: CDR1 SGHTA, CDR2 FQGNSA.

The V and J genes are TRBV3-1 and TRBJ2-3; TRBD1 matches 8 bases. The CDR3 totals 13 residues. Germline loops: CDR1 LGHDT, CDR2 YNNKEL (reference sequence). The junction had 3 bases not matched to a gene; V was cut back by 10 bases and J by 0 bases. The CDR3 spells CATGQASTDTQYF. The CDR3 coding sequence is TGTGCCACGGGACAGGCTAGCACAGATACGCAGTATTTT.

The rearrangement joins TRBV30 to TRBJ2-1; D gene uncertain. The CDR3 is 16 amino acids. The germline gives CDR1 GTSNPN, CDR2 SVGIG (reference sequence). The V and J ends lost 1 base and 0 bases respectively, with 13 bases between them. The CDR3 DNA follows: TGTGCCTGGAGTGCCCAAGGCCTAAGCTCCTACAATGAGCAGTTCTTC. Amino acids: CAWSAQGLSSYNEQFF.

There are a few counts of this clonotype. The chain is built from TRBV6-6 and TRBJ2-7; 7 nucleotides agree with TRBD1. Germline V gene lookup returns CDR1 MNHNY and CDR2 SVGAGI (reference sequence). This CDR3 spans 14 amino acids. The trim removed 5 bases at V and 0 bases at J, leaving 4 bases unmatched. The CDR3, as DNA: TGTGCCAGCAGTCATCGACAGGGCTCCTACGAGCAGTACTTC. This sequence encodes CASSHRQGSYEQYF.

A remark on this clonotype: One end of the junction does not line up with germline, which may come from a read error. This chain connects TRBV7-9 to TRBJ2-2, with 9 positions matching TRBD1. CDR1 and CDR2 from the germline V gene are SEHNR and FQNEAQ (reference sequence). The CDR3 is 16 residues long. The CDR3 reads CAGSGWDRVNTGELFF. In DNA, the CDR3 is TGTGCCGGCAGCGGATGGGACAGGGTGAACACCGGGGAGCTGTTTTTT.

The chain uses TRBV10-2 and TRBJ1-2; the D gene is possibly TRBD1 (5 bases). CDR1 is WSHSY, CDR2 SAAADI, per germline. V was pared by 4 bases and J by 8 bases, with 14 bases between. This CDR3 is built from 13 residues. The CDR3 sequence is CASSGTPREGYTF. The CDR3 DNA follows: TGCGCCAGCAGTGGGACACCTAGAGAAGGCTACACCTTC.